What follows are 13 T cell receptor beta chains derived from one specimen sequenced in a study of graft-versus-host responses after intestinal transplantation. The method was immunoSEQ multiplex PCR; TCRdb's version includes in-frame clones alone and lacks a portion of them. Of roughly 110,000 clones listed, around 90% are singletons. For these TCRs, the target antigens are not known. This specimen was unstimulated CD4+ T cells sorted from spleen or lymph node cells, taken before transplant. The receptors here all came from a human donor who was the organ donor for an intestinal transplant.

The chain couples TRBV4-2 to TRBJ1-5; D call uncertain. Deletions cut 8 bases from V and 5 bases from J, with 13 bases between. CDR3 size: 13 residues. Germline V lookup: CDR1 LGHNA, CDR2 YNFKEQ. CDR3 DNA sequence: TGTGCCAGCTCCCGAGGTACGGATCAGCCCCAGCATTTT. It encodes CASSRGTDQPQHF.

CDR3 DNA sequence: TGTGCCAGCAGCTTGGCTAGGACAGCAACCTTTTCAGTTAGCACAGATACGCAGTATTTT. Amino acid sequence: CASSLARTATFSVSTDTQYF. The rearrangement joins TRBV5-5 to TRBJ2-3; the D gene is possibly TRBD1 (6 bases). The CDR3 sequence is 20 residues long. The germline V gene has CDR1 SGHKS and CDR2 YYEKEE (reference sequence). Trimming stripped 0 bases from V and 0 bases from J, with 23 bases between.

The chain is built from TRBV15 and TRBJ2-3; D is uncertain. The length of the CDR3 is 13 residues. Germline CDR1 reads LNHNV; CDR2 reads YYDKDF (reference sequence). V was trimmed by 1 base and J by 2 bases, leaving 4 bases between them. CDR3 coding DNA: TGTGCCACCAGCAGAGTCATCACAGATACGCAGTATTTT. This translates into CATSRVITDTQYF.

V gene TRBV19 combines with J gene TRBJ2-1; TRBD1 agrees at 8 bases. This CDR3 region has 14 residues. The V gene's germline CDR1 is LNHDA and CDR2 SQIVND (reference sequence). V shed 6 bases and J 8 bases; nucleotides not matched to a gene: 9. The CDR3 bases are TGTGCCAGTAGCGGACAGGGAAGAAGTGATGAGCAGTTCTTC. Protein sequence: CASSGQGRSDEQFF.

The rearrangement uses TRBV4-1 and TRBJ1-4, with 7 bases aligning to TRBD1. The junction had 10 bases not matched to a gene; V was cut back by 3 bases and J by 6 bases. The germline CDR1 and CDR2 sequences are MGHRA and YSYEKL. The CDR3 consists of 16 residues. CDR3 DNA sequence: TGCGCCAGCAGCCACGATACAGGGGAATTGGATGAAAAACTGTTTTTT. This codes for CASSHDTGELDEKLFF.

V and J are TRBV10-3 and TRBJ2-2, with D possibly being TRBD1 (6 bases). Trimming shortened V by 4 bases and J by 0 bases, and 6 bases separated the two germline ends. This CDR3 is 14 amino acids long. Germline CDR1 and CDR2: ENHRY and SYGVKD. The DNA for the CDR3 is TGTGCCATCAGTGGGACAGCGAACACCGGGGAGCTGTTTTTT. Protein product: CAISGTANTGELFF.

This clone was observed once. The rearrangement links TRBV5-1 to TRBJ2-3; D is unclear. CDR1 and CDR2 from the germline V gene are SGHRS and YFSETQ. CDR3 length: 15 amino acids. V was pared by 0 bases and J by 2 bases, with 10 bases between. CDR3 sequence (DNA): TGCGCCAGCAGCTTGGGTGGCTCGCCCACAGATACGCAGTATTTT. Protein: CASSLGGSPTDTQYF.

For this clone: Other DNA variants within this sample encode the same CDR3. V gene TRBV4-1 combines with J gene TRBJ2-4, with 14 bases fitting TRBD2. The germline gives CDR1 MGHRA, CDR2 YSYEKL. The CDR3 spans 20 residues. V was clipped by 0 bases and J by 0 bases; unmatched bases: 7. As DNA, the CDR3 is TGCGCCAGCAGCCAAGAGAGAGGACTAGCGGGAGGACTAGCCAAAAACATTCAGTACTTC. It codes for CASSQERGLAGGLAKNIQYF.

The chain combines TRBV30 with TRBJ2-7; D call uncertain. This CDR3 has 17 amino acids. V lost 3 bases and J lost 3, with 24 bases in between. Germline values: CDR1 GTSNPN, CDR2 SVGIG (reference sequence). The CDR3 loop reads CAWSPDPPRWAFYEQYF. CDR3 sequence (DNA): TGTGCCTGGAGCCCCGACCCACCCCGGTGGGCGTTCTACGAGCAGTACTTC.

The chain combines TRBV6-1 with TRBJ1-1; tentatively, D is TRBD1 (5 bases). V lost 2 bases, J lost 4 bases, and 8 bases lay in between. The CDR3 spans 13 residues. In germline, CDR1 is MNHNS, CDR2 SASEGT. The CDR3 sequence is CASSEIGGTEAFF. The CDR3 nucleotides are TGTGCCAGCAGTGAAATCGGGGGCACTGAAGCTTTCTTT.

This chain connects TRBV7-3 to TRBJ2-3; TRBD1 matches 9 bases. The germline V gene has CDR1 SGHTA and CDR2 FQGTGA. V lost 5 bases, J lost 6 bases, and 12 bases stayed unmatched. CDR3 length equals 16 residues. CDR3 in DNA: TGTGCCAGCAGCGAACGCCCCGGGACAGGGTGGGATACGCAGTATTTT. Protein sequence: CASSERPGTGWDTQYF.

V is TRBV12-5 and J is TRBJ2-4, with 12 bases lining up with TRBD2. The CDR3 contains 16 residues. Germline-derived CDR1 and CDR2 are LGHNT and FRNRAP. V was pared by 5 bases and J by 7 bases, with 9 bases of the junction left unmatched. CDR3 nucleotide sequence: TGTGCTAGTGGTCTCAGGACTAGCGGGGATAAGAACATTCAGTACTTC. Amino acids: CASGLRTSGDKNIQYF.

This clone was recorded only once. The V call is TRBV4-2, the J call TRBJ2-7; 9 bases align to TRBD2. The germline CDR1 and CDR2 sequences are LGHNA and YNFKEQ. The CDR3 contains 17 residues. V was pared by 0 bases and J by 4 bases, with 10 bases of the junction left unmatched. The CDR3 reads CASSQEVWTSEFYEQYF. In DNA form, the CDR3 reads TGTGCCAGCAGCCAAGAAGTCTGGACTAGCGAATTTTACGAGCAGTACTTC.